This T cell receptor beta chain was documented in a study of T cells after yellow fever vaccination. Study-level results: Detected again after the booster were most primary-vaccination clones, at almost 97% CD4 and approximately 87% CD8.

About this clonotype: The antigen is unknown.

This CDR3 comprises 13 residues. Germline V gene lookup returns CDR1 MNHNS and CDR2 SASEGT. Trimming shortened V by 6 bases and J by 7 bases, and 13 bases separated the two germline ends. TCR cDNA, made by 5'RACE template switching, carried an added universal primer site and UMIs. MiXCR, applied by TCRdb to the 5' RACE reads, yields one record per CDR3 protein. The table has 450,000 to 600,000 distinct CDR3 sequences, roughly a sixth seen once. This clonotype originated in a man aged 18-30 years who received the YFV17D yellow fever vaccine. Sequenced here: PBMCs, sampled less than 6 days after the first yellow fever vaccination. The V and J genes are TRBV6-1 and TRBJ2-4; tentative D call: TRBD1 (6 bases). Here the CDR3 DNA reads TGTGCCAGCAGGCTCCCAGGGGTGAACATTCAGTACTTC. This sequence encodes CASRLPGVNIQYF.